These 27 T cell receptor beta chains were all obtained from the same sample, sequenced in a study of neurological immune-mediated disorders. Time point given: technical triplicate 3. TCRdb passed the 5' RACE reads through MiXCR, listing each CDR3 protein once. In the table there are about 45,000 distinct CDR3 sequences, 20% to 25% of which are singletons. The sample comprised PBMCs. These receptors came from a man in his 60s with HTLV-1-associated myelopathy (HAM/TSP).

This clonotype was seen at least ten times. The chain has TRBV12-3 or TRBV12-4 and TRBJ1-5; 12 bases line up with TRBD1. CDR3 length: 15 amino acids. J lost 6 bases, V lost 6 bases, and 6 bases had no gene match. CDR3 DNA sequence: TGTGCCAGCAGCAGGGGACAGGGGGCGGGTCAGCCCCAGCATTTT. Translating it yields CASSRGQGAGQPQHF.

This clonotype was seen repeatedly, ten times or more. V is TRBV4-2 and J is TRBJ1-5; D call uncertain. Trimming shortened V by 4 bases and J by 4 bases, and 8 bases separated the two germline ends. Germline values: CDR1 LGHNA, CDR2 YNFKEQ. The CDR3 is 13 residues long. Written as DNA, the CDR3 is TGTGCCAGCAGCCGCTATGTAAATCAGCCCCAGCATTTT. Translated: CASSRYVNQPQHF.

This clonotype was seen many times. This chain joins TRBV7-9 and TRBJ1-1; a possible D gene is TRBD1 (5 bases). Trimming shortened V by 7 bases and J by 1 base, and 16 bases separated the two germline ends. The germline V gene has CDR1 SEHNR and CDR2 FQNEAQ (reference sequence). The length of the CDR3 is 15 residues. The CDR3 sequence is CASTWDGLSNTEAFF. The CDR3 DNA follows: TGTGCCAGCACCTGGGACGGGCTCTCGAACACTGAAGCTTTCTTT.

The table lists this clonotype with many counts. The chain couples TRBV29-1 to TRBJ2-7; perhaps D is TRBD1 or TRBD2 (5 bases each). CDR1 and CDR2 from the germline V gene are SQVTM and ANQGSEA. V was cut by 5 bases and J by 2 bases, with 16 bases left in between. The CDR3 is 14 amino acids. In nucleotides, the CDR3 is TGCAGCGTTTCTCCGGCCGGGGCCCCCTACGAGCAGTACTTC. Amino acids: CSVSPAGAPYEQYF.

This clonotype showed up many times. The chain is built from TRBV18 and TRBJ1-5, with TRBD1 matching over 9 bases. Germline CDR1 and CDR2: KGHSH and LQKENI. This CDR3 spans 16 amino acids. The V and J ends lost 5 bases and 2 bases, in that order; junction bases with no gene match: 7. The CDR3 DNA reads TGTGCCAGCTCATGGGACAGGGAGCGGGGCAATCAGCCCCAGCATTTT. It encodes CASSWDRERGNQPQHF.

This clonotype turned up a few times. The chain uses TRBV5-1 and TRBJ2-2; 8 bases map to TRBD1. Germline CDR1 is SGHRS and CDR2 is YFSETQ. The CDR3 is made up of 15 amino acids. The J segment lost 3 bases and the V segment lost 4 bases, leaving 5 bases of the junction unmatched. In nucleotides, the CDR3 is TGCGCCAGCAGCAAGGGACAGGCATACACCGGGGAGCTGTTTTTT. Translating gives CASSKGQAYTGELFF.

This clonotype has a count of ten or more. The V call is TRBV6-5, the J call TRBJ2-6; no clear D. The germline gives CDR1 MNHEY, CDR2 SVGAGI. The CDR3 consists of 15 residues. Trimming stripped 5 bases from V and 4 bases from J, with 12 bases between. As DNA, the CDR3 is TGTGCCAGCAGTGTGGGTGATGCCGGGGCCAACGTCCTGACTTTC. It encodes CASSVGDAGANVLTF.

This clonotype came up many times. This chain joins TRBV18 and TRBJ1-3; possible D gene TRBD1, 5 bases. The CDR3 loop spans 16 amino acids. Trimming removed 0 bases at V and 0 bases at J, with 9 bases between. Germline lookup yields CDR1 KGHSH and CDR2 LQKENI. CDR3 sequence: CASSPPMQGSGNTIYF. The CDR3 coding sequence is TGTGCCAGCTCACCACCGATGCAGGGCTCTGGAAACACCATATATTTT.

The rearrangement links TRBV29-1 to TRBJ2-2; D is undetermined. CDR3 size: 11 residues. The ends were cut back, 6 bases at V and 10 bases at J, with 12 bases in the middle. Germline values: CDR1 SQVTM, CDR2 ANQGSEA. The CDR3 loop is CSVKVTAELFF. Here the CDR3 DNA reads TGCAGCGTGAAGGTTACTGCGGAGCTGTTTTTT.

The chain uses TRBV20-1 and TRBJ2-2; the match to TRBD2 covers 8 bases. V was clipped by 5 bases and J by 5 bases; unmatched bases: 10. The CDR3 is made up of 15 amino acids. Germline CDR1 is DFQATT and CDR2 is SNEGSKA (reference sequence). In DNA, the CDR3 is TGCAGTGCTCGGACGGGACTAGGGTATACCGGGGAGCTGTTTTTT. The encoded protein is CSARTGLGYTGELFF.

This chain joins TRBV20-1 and TRBJ2-3; TRBD2 agrees at 10 bases. Germline V CDR1 and CDR2: DFQATT, SNEGSKA (reference sequence). V shed 3 bases, J shed 1 base, and the junction held 10 bases outside the gene matches. This CDR3 has 17 amino acids. The chain's CDR3 is CSASVLAGAPGTDTQYF. The DNA for the CDR3 is TGCAGTGCTAGTGTTCTAGCGGGAGCCCCAGGCACAGATACGCAGTATTTT.

As to this clonotype: The conserved phenylalanine or tryptophan is not found at the CDR3 terminus, so this likely reflects a read error. The limits of the CDR3 on the DNA are not certain, so only TCRdb's listed CDR3 is given. The V and J genes are TRBV5-1 and TRBJ2-1; the table calls TRBD1, which could not be checked here. The CDR3 is 13 amino acids long, termini counted. Germline V lookup: CDR1 SGHRS, CDR2 YFSETQ. The CDR3 reads CASSLEQGNEQIL.

Ten or more counts support this clonotype. V is TRBV7-8 and J is TRBJ2-2; D is perhaps TRBD1 or TRBD2 (5 bases each). The V gene lost 1 base and the J gene lost 0 bases, with 18 bases spanning the gap. CDR3 length equals 19 residues. Germline V gene data show CDR1 as SGHVS and CDR2 as FQNEAQ. The CDR3: CASSLGIAGSASNTGELFF. The CDR3 region has the DNA TGTGCCAGCAGCTTAGGAATTGCAGGGAGCGCTTCGAACACCGGGGAGCTGTTTTTT. Full variable domain (outside the CDR3, taken from reference TRBV7-8 and TRBJ2-2): GAGVSQSPRYKVAKRGQDVALRCDPISGHVSLFWYQQALGQGPEFLTYFQNEAQLDKSGLPSDRFFAERPEGSVSTLKIQRTQQEDSAVYLCASSLGIAGSASNTGELFFGEGSRLTVL.

This clonotype was observed many times. The V call is TRBV5-8, the J call TRBJ1-1; TRBD1 agrees at 7 bases. Germline CDR1 and CDR2: SGHTS and YDEGEE. This CDR3 contains 16 residues. V dropped 4 bases and J dropped 1; count of bases not matched to a gene: 10. The CDR3 DNA follows: TGTGCCAGCAGCCAGCCCCCGGACAGGCAGAACACTGAAGCTTTCTTT. This gives the protein CASSQPPDRQNTEAFF.

This clonotype was recorded at least ten times. The gene calls are TRBV5-1 and TRBJ2-7, with D unresolved. Germline assignment: CDR1 SGHRS and CDR2 YFSETQ. CDR3 length: 13 residues. V was cut by 0 bases and J by 3 bases, with 7 bases left in between. CDR3 sequence reads: CASSLDGNYEQYF. CDR3 DNA: TGCGCCAGCAGCTTGGACGGAAACTACGAGCAGTACTTC.

This clonotype was recorded many times. The gene calls are TRBV5-1 and TRBJ2-1, with 7 nucleotides matching TRBD1. Losses at the gene ends were 3 bases for V and 0 bases for J; bases not matched to a gene: 3. Germline V gene sequence: CDR1 SGHRS, CDR2 YFSETQ. The CDR3 loop spans 15 amino acids. The DNA for the CDR3 is TGCGCCAGCAGCTCAGGGACAGACTCCTACAATGAGCAGTTCTTC. Residues: CASSSGTDSYNEQFF.

The chain employs TRBV5-1 and TRBJ1-5; no clear D. Trimming shortened V by 9 bases and J by 5 bases, and 18 bases separated the two germline ends. The CDR3 length is 14 residues. Per the germline V gene, CDR1 is SGHRS and CDR2 is YFSETQ. CDR3 protein: CANSLSGTDQPQHF. Written as DNA, the CDR3 is TGCGCCAATAGCTTGAGTGGAACCGATCAGCCCCAGCATTTT. Combining the CDR3 with reference TRBV5-1 and TRBJ1-5 gives the whole variable domain KAGVTQTPRYLIKTRGQQVTLSCSPISGHRSVSWYQQTPGQGLQFLFEYFSETQRNKGNFPGRFSGRQFSNSRSEMNVSTLELGDSALYLCANSLSGTDQPQHFGDGTRLSIL.

This clonotype was counted many times. The V call is TRBV7-8, the J call TRBJ2-2; 7 bases align to TRBD2. This CDR3 contains 17 residues. CDR1 and CDR2 from the germline V gene are SGHVS and FQNEAQ. V trimming: 5 bases; J trimming: 6 bases; junction bases outside the gene matches: 15. The CDR3, as DNA: TGTGCCAGCAGCGCCGAGGAGCCGGGAGCGGGGCCCGGGGAGCTGTTTTTT. This encodes CASSAEEPGAGPGELFF. The whole variable domain, filled in from reference TRBV7-8 and TRBJ2-2, reads GAGVSQSPRYKVAKRGQDVALRCDPISGHVSLFWYQQALGQGPEFLTYFQNEAQLDKSGLPSDRFFAERPEGSVSTLKIQRTQQEDSAVYLCASSAEEPGAGPGELFFGEGSRLTVL.

This clonotype was recorded many times. J is TRBJ2-3 and V is TRBV5-1; 7 nucleotides match TRBD2. Germline assignment: CDR1 SGHRS and CDR2 YFSETQ. V shed 2 bases, J shed 1 base, and the junction held 4 bases outside the gene matches. The CDR3 loop spans 15 amino acids. DNA for the CDR3: TGCGCCAGCAGCTTAGCGGGACTTGGCACAGATACGCAGTATTTT. Translated: CASSLAGLGTDTQYF.

This clonotype was picked up many times. The gene calls are TRBV7-2 and TRBJ2-5, with a weak D call TRBD2 (5 bases). V was cut by 2 bases and J by 1 base, with 8 bases left in between. CDR1 and CDR2 (germline): SGHTA, FQGNSA. The length of the CDR3 is 14 residues. The CDR3 loop is CASSLSGIQETQYF. CDR3 nucleotide sequence: TGTGCCAGCAGCTTAAGCGGAATCCAAGAGACCCAGTACTTC.

This clonotype was seen ten or more times. V is TRBV20-1 and J is TRBJ2-7; D may correspond to TRBD1 or TRBD2 (6 bases each). Per germline, CDR1 DFQATT and CDR2 SNEGSKA (reference sequence). The germline V and J ends were trimmed by 0 bases and 3 bases, with 18 bases remaining between them. This CDR3 has 16 amino acids. In DNA, the CDR3 is TGCAGTGCTAGAGATCAGGGGACGGGAGCCGGCTACGAGCAGTACTTC. Protein sequence: CSARDQGTGAGYEQYF.

In this sample, this clonotype turned up many times. The chain has TRBV5-5 and TRBJ1-1; tentatively, D is TRBD1 (6 bases). This CDR3 is built from 14 residues. V gave up 4 bases and J gave up 0 bases, with 10 bases separating them. From germline, CDR1 is SGHKS and CDR2 YYEKEE (reference sequence). The CDR3 DNA reads as TGTGCCAGCAGCCAGGGGACGCTGAACACTGAAGCTTTCTTT. This sequence encodes CASSQGTLNTEAFF.

This clonotype appeared many times. CDR3 DNA sequence: TGCAGTGCTGGGACCGGGGATCAGCCCCAGCATTTT. Its protein is CSAGTGDQPQHF. J is TRBJ1-5 and V is TRBV20-1, with D maybe TRBD1 (5 bases). Per the germline V gene, CDR1 is DFQATT and CDR2 is SNEGSKA (reference sequence). The length of the CDR3 is 12 residues. V lost 5 bases, J lost 5 bases, and 10 bases lay in between.

Many counts were recorded for this clonotype. The chain links TRBV7-9 to TRBJ2-5; 8 nucleotides align to TRBD1. Germline assignment: CDR1 SEHNR and CDR2 FQNEAQ (reference sequence). Trimming removed 3 bases from V and 2 bases from J; junction bases left unmatched: 2. This CDR3 spans 14 amino acids. CDR3 region: CASSLGTGQETQYF. The CDR3 DNA follows: TGTGCCAGCAGCTTGGGGACAGGTCAAGAGACCCAGTACTTC.

This clonotype was observed many times. This chain uses TRBV20-1 with TRBJ1-5; D gene ambiguous. The V end was cut by 2 bases, the J end by 4 bases, with 15 bases between. Per germline, CDR1 DFQATT and CDR2 SNEGSKA (reference sequence). The length of the CDR3 is 15 residues. The CDR3 DNA reads as TGCAGTGCTAGACCCCCCGGACGGTTAAATCAGCCCCAGCATTTT. Encoded protein: CSARPPGRLNQPQHF.

This clonotype came up many times. The V and J genes are TRBV7-3 and TRBJ2-3; D is possibly TRBD1 (7 bases). With 5 bases removed from V and 1 base from J, the gap between germline ends came to 16 bases. Germline values: CDR1 SGHTA, CDR2 FQGTGA. This CDR3 has 16 residues. CDR3 in amino acids: CASSLSGGKRTDTQYF. CDR3 coding DNA: TGTGCCAGCAGCCTCTCAGGGGGGAAGCGCACAGATACGCAGTATTTT.

The table lists this clonotype with many counts. The chain joins TRBV4-1 to TRBJ1-1; D unresolved. The germline CDR1 and CDR2 sequences are MGHRA and YSYEKL. V shed 3 bases and J shed 7 bases, with 24 bases lying between them. The CDR3 spans 17 residues. The CDR3 spells CASSQHSMRNWSGEAFF. Here the CDR3 DNA reads TGCGCCAGCAGCCAGCATTCGATGCGGAACTGGAGCGGTGAAGCTTTCTTT.